Sequencing of this T cell receptor (beta chain) was carried out in a study of regulatory T cells in long-lasting Graves disease. This CDR3 contains 15 residues. In germline, CDR1 is MDHEN, CDR2 SYDVKM. The V and J ends lost 6 bases and 2 bases respectively, with 14 bases between them. In its sample, this clonotype was seen many times. Combining iRepertoire HTBI primers with Arm-PCR of CDR3 regions, the authors built TCR beta libraries. TCRdb processed the multiplex PCR reads anew with MiXCR; each CDR3 protein has one entry. In the table there are hundreds of thousands of distinct CDR3 sequences, less than 25% of which are singletons. Regarding time point: persistent/refractory GD, antithyroid drugs over 5 years with positive TRAb. The TCR library was made from RNA that had been extracted from PBMCs in TRIzol. Into tubes containing EDTA, roughly 10 milliliters of peripheral blood were drawn.

This chain links TRBV28 with TRBJ1-5, with D unclear. The material sequenced was peripheral blood mononuclear cells (PBMCs), taken when the disease was refractory, from a patient treated with antithyroid drugs. The sequence was obtained from a female donor with Graves disease. The CDR3 DNA reads as TGTGCCAGCAGCCTCCGTCTTCTGGGCAATCAGCCCCAGCATTTT. Translation: CASSLRLLGNQPQHF.